These 8 T cell receptor beta chains were sequenced from one sample in a study of brain T cells in children with intractable seizures. The method was immunoSEQ multiplex PCR; TCRdb's version includes in-frame clones alone and lacks a portion of them. The sample holds under 400,000 clones, 93% seen once. Stated time point: blood from clinic visit 5 months post-surgery; TSC patient then seizure free. Sequenced material: peripheral blood, taken about 5 months after surgery. Receptors originate from a boy younger than two with tuberous sclerosis and intractable seizures.

This clone was seen a single time. The chain employs TRBV9 and TRBJ2-7; D gene unclear. The V end was cut by 0 bases, the J end by 4 bases, with 11 bases between. CDR3 length: 14 residues. CDR1 and CDR2 from the germline V gene are SGDLS and YYNGEE. The CDR3 here is CASSVESVPYEQYF. The CDR3 nucleotides read TGTGCCAGCAGCGTAGAGAGCGTCCCTTACGAGCAGTACTTC.

The V call is TRBV9, the J call TRBJ2-7; possible D gene TRBD2, 5 bases. The CDR3 is 16 residues long. Germline CDR1 SGDLS, CDR2 YYNGEE. V lost 4 bases and J lost 6, with 23 bases in between. CDR3 nucleotides: TGTGCCAGCAGCCCAAGAACACTGGGAGAGGGCGGCGAGCAGTACTTC. It codes for CASSPRTLGEGGEQYF. Using reference TRBV9 and TRBJ2-7 for the parts outside the CDR3, the full variable domain is DSGVTQTPKHLITATGQRVTLRCSPRSGDLSVYWYQQSLDQGLQFLIQYYNGEERAKGNILERFSAQQFPDLHSELNLSSLELGDSALYFCASSPRTLGEGGEQYFGPGTRLTVT.

The V call is TRBV7-2, the J call TRBJ1-2, with 7 bases that match TRBD1. The CDR3 has 13 residues. The germline CDR1 and CDR2 sequences are SGHTA and FQGNSA. Losses at the gene ends were 6 bases for V and 8 bases for J; bases not matched to a gene: 9. The DNA of the CDR3 is TGTGCCAGCAGAAACAGGGGATGGGAGGGCTACACCTTC. This gives the protein CASRNRGWEGYTF.

The rearrangement links TRBV5-1 to TRBJ2-3, with 7 bases fitting TRBD2. CDR3 length: 14 residues. The ends lost 0 bases at V and 6 bases at J; junction bases unmatched: 4. CDR1 and CDR2 (germline): SGHRS, YFSETQ. The CDR3 spells CASSLEGRGDTQYF. The CDR3 nucleotides read TGCGCCAGCAGCTTGGAAGGGAGGGGCGATACGCAGTATTTT.

The chain uses TRBV29-1 and TRBJ2-3; D gene uncertain. Germline V CDR1 and CDR2: SQVTM, ANQGSEA. Trimming stripped 0 bases from V and 2 bases from J, with 18 bases between. The CDR3 is 17 amino acids. The CDR3 reads CSVEDPWVSGVTDTQYF. The CDR3, as DNA: TGCAGCGTTGAAGATCCGTGGGTTTCTGGGGTCACAGATACGCAGTATTTT.

V is TRBV19 and J is TRBJ1-2; the match to TRBD1 covers 9 bases. The trim removed 5 bases at V and 7 bases at J, leaving 11 bases unmatched. CDR1 is LNHDA and CDR2 is SQIVND in the germline V gene (reference sequence). The CDR3 totals 15 residues. The CDR3 DNA sequence: TGTGCCAGTAGTCCAGCCGGGACAGGGTCCCCTGGCTACACCTTC. Protein: CASSPAGTGSPGYTF.

The gene calls are TRBV5-4 and TRBJ2-3; D may be TRBD2 (5 bases). The CDR3 covers 15 residues. V was trimmed by 0 bases and J by 0 bases, leaving 8 bases between them. Germline V gene data show CDR1 as SGHNT and CDR2 as YYREEE (reference sequence). CDR3 in DNA: TGTGCCAGCAGCTTGGTCGGCGGGAGCACAGATACGCAGTATTTT. Translation: CASSLVGGSTDTQYF. The complete variable domain, with remaining parts taken from reference TRBV5-4 and TRBJ2-3, reads ETGVTQSPTHLIKTRGQQVTLRCSSQSGHNTVSWYQQALGQGPQFIFQYYREEENGRGNFPPRFSGLQFPNYSSELNVNALELDDSALYLCASSLVGGSTDTQYFGPGTRLTVL.

This clone was detected a few times. J is TRBJ1-2 and V is TRBV6-6; D is uncertain. CDR1 and CDR2 (germline): MNHNY, SVGAGI (reference sequence). The V end lost 2 bases, the J end lost 4 bases, and 8 bases lay between the germline ends. There are 13 residues in the CDR3. The CDR3 sequence: CASSYGRSYGYTF. The CDR3 DNA is TGTGCCAGCAGTTACGGCAGAAGCTATGGCTACACCTTC.